What follows is one TCR beta chain and its context. Antigen unknown. The assay was immunoSEQ multiplex PCR, and TCRdb's table has in-frame clones only and misses some. The sample has 240,000 or so clones, more than 85% seen once. V was clipped by 5 bases and J by 7 bases; unmatched bases: 5. The CDR3 sequence is 13 residues long. Germline V gene data show CDR1 as SGHNT and CDR2 as YYREEE (reference sequence). The data originate from a study of T cell responses to AZD1222 COVID-19 vaccine. Study in general: Whether given at about 4 or about 12 weeks, second doses were pooled.

General study results and limits: Possibly, clonal diversity was underestimated; donors were largely white British and included more females.

This sequence joins TRBV5-4 and TRBJ1-2; 10 bases map to TRBD1. The sequence came from an adult in good health. This specimen was peripheral blood, taken on day 0 of AZD1222 vaccination. In nucleotides, the CDR3 is TGTGCCAGCAGAAGAGACAGGGGGCCTGGCTACACCTTC. Its protein is CASRRDRGPGYTF.